This T cell receptor beta chain is drawn from a study of identical twins. A universal primer site came from template switching; cDNA carried unique molecular identifiers. From the 5' RACE reads, TCRdb called clonotypes with MiXCR, one entry per CDR3 protein. The data show about 240,000 distinct CDR3 sequences, with roughly 13% seen just once and roughly 3.7% held by the top ten. Findings and limits, study-wide: Memory repertoires lacked the insertion deficit that abundant cord blood beta clonotypes showed. Models underestimated out-of-frame TCR alpha sharing in monozygotic twins.

The table lists this clonotype with a few counts. The antigen is unknown. This same sample was also taken into another study, of yellow fever vaccine responses in identical twins.

The sample taken for sequencing was memory (CD45RO+) T cells sorted from blood. This TCR came from a woman younger than 30 in good health.

CDR3 amino acids: CASSSGPTYEQYF. Written as DNA, the CDR3 is TGTGCCAGCAGTTCAGGACCGACCTACGAGCAGTACTTC. The gene calls are TRBV25-1 and TRBJ2-7; no definite D call. V lost 5 bases and J lost 2, with 10 bases in between. This CDR3 comprises 13 residues. Germline loops: CDR1 MGHDK, CDR2 SYGVNS.